Listed here are 10 T cell receptor beta chains from one sample, sequenced in a study of response to subunit inactivated influenza vaccine. From the RT-PCR reads, TCRdb called clonotypes with MiXCR, one entry per CDR3 protein. The sample has hundreds of thousands of distinct CDR3 sequences, less than 8% seen once. The material sequenced was PBMCs from blood, taken about 24 months after vaccination. All receptors come from a man between 50 and 75 years old who received an inactivated influenza vaccine.

There are a few counts of this clonotype. The chain combines TRBV9 with TRBJ2-3; possible D gene TRBD1, 5 bases. CDR1 SGDLS and CDR2 YYNGEE come from the germline V gene. The CDR3 length is 15 residues. Trimming shortened V by 0 bases and J by 7 bases, and 15 bases separated the two germline ends. This CDR3 is CASSVGGSASNTQYF. The CDR3, as DNA: TGTGCCAGCAGCGTAGGGGGCAGTGCTTCTAATACGCAGTATTTT.

This clonotype has more than one count but fewer than ten. V and J are TRBV6-1 and TRBJ1-4; D is possibly TRBD1 (5 bases). The CDR3 length is 15 residues. Germline V gene sequence: CDR1 MNHNS, CDR2 SASEGT. Trimming took off 6 bases at V and 5 bases at J, with 16 bases between the two ends. CDR3 DNA: TGTGCCAGCAGCGGGGAGGGGCGGGTAAATGAAAAACTGTTTTTT. As protein: CASSGEGRVNEKLFF.

This clonotype was seen many times. The chain joins TRBV7-2 to TRBJ2-7; no firm D call. Germline V lookup: CDR1 SGHTA, CDR2 FQGNSA. Trimming left V 4 bases short and J 6 bases short, with 16 bases between. The CDR3 sequence is 14 residues long. CDR3: CASSSAVHIGEQYF. As DNA, the CDR3 is TGTGCCAGCAGCTCGGCGGTCCACATCGGCGAGCAGTACTTC.

The table lists this clonotype with a few counts. The chain has TRBV5-1 and TRBJ2-7; D is unclear. Deletions cut 3 bases from V and 9 bases from J, with 22 bases between. The length of the CDR3 is 15 residues. Germline loops: CDR1 SGHRS, CDR2 YFSETQ. In DNA, the CDR3 is TGCGCCAGCAGCTATGGGTGGGATGCTCGAAGTGGGCAGTACTTC. This translates into CASSYGWDARSGQYF.

This clonotype was seen a handful of times. This chain connects TRBV4-2 to TRBJ2-7, with 8 bases fitting TRBD2. Germline CDR1 is LGHNA and CDR2 is YNFKEQ. The CDR3 has 16 residues. Losses at the gene ends were 0 bases for V and 3 bases for J; bases not matched to a gene: 7. CDR3 residues: CASSQDWAGGYYEQYF. CDR3 bases: TGTGCCAGCAGCCAAGATTGGGCGGGGGGATACTACGAGCAGTACTTC.

This clonotype was counted only a few times. This chain connects TRBV18 to TRBJ2-7, with TRBD2 matching over 9 bases. The CDR3 is made up of 19 amino acids. V trimming: 6 bases; J trimming: 0 bases; junction bases outside the gene matches: 18. Per the germline V gene, CDR1 is KGHSH and CDR2 is LQKENI. The CDR3 region is CASSLTPNALAGTSYEQYF. CDR3 nucleotides: TGTGCCAGCTCCCTAACCCCCAACGCACTAGCGGGCACCTCCTACGAGCAGTACTTC.

This clonotype was seen more than once but under ten times. CDR3 sequence (DNA): TGTGCCAGCAGGGGACAGGGGGCGCGGGGCAATGAGCAGTTCTTC. As protein: CASRGQGARGNEQFF. The chain is built from TRBV7-2 and TRBJ2-1, with 12 bases aligning to TRBD1. V dropped 6 bases and J dropped 6; count of bases not matched to a gene: 6. Germline V gene lookup returns CDR1 SGHTA and CDR2 FQGNSA. The CDR3 is made up of 15 amino acids.

In its sample, this clonotype was seen many times. The gene calls are TRBV12-3 or TRBV12-4 and TRBJ2-4; tentatively, D is TRBD1 (6 bases). The CDR3 covers 15 residues. V shed 6 bases and J shed 1 base, with 13 bases lying between them. CDR3 DNA: TGTGCCAGCAGCCCAGGGGTGGTGGCCAAAAACATTCAGTACTTC. Protein product: CASSPGVVAKNIQYF.

This clonotype has a count of ten or more. The junction differs from germline at one of its ends, possibly a read error. This chain connects TRBV7-2 to TRBJ2-5, with TRBD1 matching 7 bases. Germline loops: CDR1 SGHTA, CDR2 FQGNSA. This CDR3 region has 13 residues. The CDR3 DNA sequence: TGTGCCAGCAGTTTAGTCAGGGGGGAGACCCAGTACTTC. Amino acid sequence: CASSLVRGETQYF.

This clonotype was detected only a few times. The genes are TRBV7-3 and TRBJ1-2; D gene ambiguous. CDR3 length equals 13 residues. The germline V and J ends were trimmed by 2 bases and 7 bases, with 11 bases remaining between them. Germline assignment: CDR1 SGHTA and CDR2 FQGTGA. In nucleotides, the CDR3 is TGTGCCAGCAGCTTAGACGGCTCGCTTGGCTACACCTTC. This sequence encodes CASSLDGSLGYTF.